This entry features one TCR beta chain sequence. These data originate in a study of read filtering for tumor transcriptome and immune sequencing. From approximately 430 ng of RNA, a library with molecular barcoded alpha/delta and beta/gamma adaptors was made. Each CDR3 protein is one row after TCRdb ran MiXCR on the reads. The sample includes 19,000 or so distinct CDR3 sequences, roughly a fifth of them seen just once. The CDR3 has 13 residues. Germline assignment: CDR1 MNHEY and CDR2 SVGEGT. V was cut by 2 bases and J by 4 bases, with 6 bases left in between. Source material: a population of CD138-negative cells sorted from bone marrow. The sequence was collected from a donor aged 40 or older with multiple myeloma. The chain employs TRBV6-2 or TRBV6-3 and TRBJ2-1; D might be TRBD1 or TRBD2, each matching 5 bases. The CDR3 region has the DNA TGTGCCAGCAGTTACGGGGGTTACAATGAGCAGTTCTTC. This translates into CASSYGGYNEQFF.